Detailed here is one T cell receptor (beta chain). The antigen it recognizes is unknown. The record has no base qualities; no much larger clone is one base away. The data belong to a study of blood T cell repertoires in COVID-19 (dated by TCRdb to the early 2020s). Regarding the study in general: Collaborator samples came from the United States, Italy and Spain and covered acute and convalescent phases of COVID-19. The repertoires were released in a freely available public database intended as a resource for research on the immune response to SARS-CoV-2. Where available, HLA class I and class II types were obtained from metadata supplied by the sample provider rather than from assay-based typing. Samples came from the ongoing ImmuneRACE study (first 160 participants) plus 1,254 subjects from 6 global collaborators. Sample metadata almost always included a de-identified subject ID, COVID-19 status, age in years and sex. The material from the prospective study consisted of cDNA or gDNA derived from T cells, B-cell-depleted T cells, or PBMCs. Subjects who had been exposed to COVID-19, were actively infected with it, or had recovered from it provided the deeply sampled blood TCRbeta repertoires that made up the dataset. The paper's findings and limits, for the study overall: Clinical and demographic metadata were provided uncurated, with the amount varying by source and participant.

Collaborating institutions collected whole blood in K2EDTA tubes following their own protocols. For TCRbeta analysis, collaborator samples were shipped as frozen whole blood, as isolated PBMCs, or as DNA extracted from either sample type. TCRbeta CDR3 regions were amplified from genomic DNA using the immunoSEQ Assay, a bias-controlled multiplex PCR. For the original study's pipeline: The number of nucleated cells in each sample was estimated by amplification of reference gene primers within the assay. To quantify the absolute abundance of each unique TCRbeta CDR3 rearrangement, sequence reads were collapsed and filtered. For each sample, productive Simpson clonality was calculated by taking the square root of Simpson's diversity index across productive rearrangements. TCRdb holds this immuneACCESS table with in-frame rearrangements only. Some clones are missing; in checked studies, unresolved V genes explain under half, and the rest has no known cause. V and J calls and clone size are as listed in that table; D and trimming were resolved from the DNA. In this sample the table shows 75,000 to 100,000 clones, roughly four fifths of which occur a single time. In total, the top ten clones hold 6% to 7.5% of the sample.

The TCR originated in a man in his forties or fifties with active or convalescent COVID-19. Sequenced material: peripheral blood.

The sequenced DNA is TGCGCCAGCAGCTTGGAACAGGACTATGGCTACACCTTC. This yields the protein CASSLEQDYGYTF. The chain joins TRBV5-1 to TRBJ1-2, and possibly TRBD1, on 5 matching bases. Inclusive of the bounding cysteine and phenylalanine, the CDR3 is 13 residues long. Only the CDR3 DNA is retained, 39 bases long and in frame from the first base. CDR1 SGHRS and CDR2 YFSETQ were looked up in the germline V gene. V is pared back by 0 bases and J by 3 bases, with 6 bases lying between the germline termini.